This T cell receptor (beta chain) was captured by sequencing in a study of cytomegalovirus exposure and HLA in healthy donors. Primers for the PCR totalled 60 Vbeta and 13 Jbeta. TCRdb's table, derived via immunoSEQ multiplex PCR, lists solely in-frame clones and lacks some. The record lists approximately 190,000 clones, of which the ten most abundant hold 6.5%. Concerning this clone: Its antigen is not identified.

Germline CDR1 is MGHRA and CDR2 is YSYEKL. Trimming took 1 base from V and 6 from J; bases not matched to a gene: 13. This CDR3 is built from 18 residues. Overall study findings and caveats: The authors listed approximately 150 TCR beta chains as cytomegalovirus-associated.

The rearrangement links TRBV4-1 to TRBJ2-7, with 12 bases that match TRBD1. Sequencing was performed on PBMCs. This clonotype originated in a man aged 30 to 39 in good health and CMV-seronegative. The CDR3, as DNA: TGCGCCAGCAGCCAAGGGGAGGGACAGGGGGCCGAGGTTGGCGAGCAGTACTTC. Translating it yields CASSQGEGQGAEVGEQYF.